These 17 T cell receptor beta chains came from one sample sequenced in a study of cytomegalovirus exposure and HLA in healthy donors. The assay was immunoSEQ multiplex PCR, and TCRdb's table has in-frame clones only and misses some. The sample lists a few hundred thousand clones, 80% to 90% occurring once. The sample was PBMCs. The receptors come from a woman between 18 and 30 years old in good health and CMV-seronegative.

This rearrangement joins TRBV19 to TRBJ1-2, with TRBD1 identical over 7 bases. Germline values: CDR1 LNHDA, CDR2 SQIVND (reference sequence). After removal of 5 bases from V and 3 bases from J, the junction contained 6 bases not matched to a gene. CDR3 length: 14 amino acids. CDR3 bases: TGTGCCAGTAGTCCTCGACAGGGAGACTATGGCTACACCTTC. Its protein is CASSPRQGDYGYTF.

DNA of the CDR3: TGTGCCAGTAGTACCCGAGCACAGGGGGGCCGCGGGGAGCAGTACTTC. Amino acids: CASSTRAQGGRGEQYF. This sequence joins TRBV19 and TRBJ2-7, with 8 bases lining up with TRBD1. CDR1 LNHDA and CDR2 SQIVND come from the germline V gene (reference sequence). Trimming cost V 4 bases and J 7 bases; bases outside gene matches: 15. The length of the CDR3 is 16 residues.

The chain couples TRBV5-1 to TRBJ1-2; D remains ambiguous. The CDR3 is 15 amino acids. Per the germline V gene, CDR1 is SGHRS and CDR2 is YFSETQ. Between the trimmed V and J ends, which lost 5 bases and 5 bases, there was a span of 19 bases. The CDR3 reads CASRETEAGYYGYTF. DNA for the CDR3: TGCGCCAGCAGGGAAACCGAGGCCGGCTATTATGGCTACACCTTC.

This clone was counted a few times. The chain couples TRBV5-1 to TRBJ2-7, with D possibly matching TRBD2 (6 bases). The germline V gene encodes CDR1 SGHRS and CDR2 YFSETQ. This CDR3 has 14 amino acids. V was clipped by 2 bases and J by 5 bases, with 14 bases between them. CDR3 protein: CASSFAPGVDEQYF. DNA of the CDR3: TGCGCCAGCAGCTTCGCCCCGGGGGTGGACGAGCAGTACTTC.

The chain is built from TRBV5-1 and TRBJ2-2, with D possibly TRBD2 on 6 matching bases. Trimming took 2 bases from V and 0 from J, leaving 8 bases between them. The CDR3 runs to 15 residues. Germline-derived CDR1 and CDR2 are SGHRS and YFSETQ. In DNA, the CDR3 is TGCGCCAGCAGCTTTCCGGGGGCGAACACCGGGGAGCTGTTTTTT. This encodes CASSFPGANTGELFF.

The genes are TRBV6-5 and TRBJ1-5; D is ambiguous. V was cut by 8 bases and J by 1 base, with 15 bases left in between. The CDR3 extends over 15 amino acids. Germline CDR1 MNHEY, CDR2 SVGAGI. CDR3: CASGPLTVSNQPQHF. The CDR3 nucleotides read TGTGCCAGCGGGCCGTTGACGGTGAGCAATCAGCCCCAGCATTTT.

Only one count was recorded for this clone. CDR3 protein: CASSQEGLADNYEQYF. In DNA form, the CDR3 reads TGTGCCAGCAGCCAAGAAGGCCTAGCGGATAACTACGAGCAGTACTTC. The V gene is TRBV4-2, the J gene TRBJ2-7, with 7 bases identical to TRBD2. Germline CDR1 and CDR2: LGHNA and YNFKEQ. J lost 3 bases, V lost 0 bases, and 8 bases had no gene match. The CDR3 contains 16 residues.

The chain links TRBV6-5 to TRBJ2-7, with 11 bases lining up with TRBD2. V shed 7 bases and J 6 bases; nucleotides not matched to a gene: 8. The germline V gene has CDR1 MNHEY and CDR2 SVGAGI. The CDR3 sequence is 14 residues long. Written as DNA, the CDR3 is TGTGCCAGCATCCGACTAGCGGGAAGTTCCGAGCAGTACTTC. This sequence encodes CASIRLAGSSEQYF.

The chain's CDR3 is CASSRDYPTGELFF. CDR3 coding DNA: TGTGCCAGTAGCCGGGACTACCCCACCGGGGAGCTGTTTTTT. The chain joins TRBV19 to TRBJ2-2, with 7 positions matching TRBD2. The CDR3 covers 14 residues. V was pared by 6 bases and J by 4 bases, with 5 bases of the junction left unmatched. Looked up from germline, CDR1 is LNHDA and CDR2 is SQIVND (reference sequence).

This chain links TRBV11-3 with TRBJ2-2; TRBD2 aligns across 7 bases. V was pared by 0 bases and J by 6 bases, with 13 bases of the junction left unmatched. CDR1 SGHNT and CDR2 YENEEA come from the germline V gene. The CDR3 spans 18 residues. As DNA, the CDR3 is TGTGCCAGCAGCTTAGACCCGAGGGTCGCGGGAGCGTCCGGGGAGCTGTTTTTT. Residues: CASSLDPRVAGASGELFF.

V gene TRBV5-4 combines with J gene TRBJ2-7; D is perhaps TRBD1 (5 bases). Germline V lookup: CDR1 SGHNT, CDR2 YYREEE (reference sequence). V lost 2 bases and J lost 2, with 11 bases in between. CDR3 length: 14 residues. This CDR3 reads CASSLRQGAYEQYF. For the CDR3, the DNA is TGTGCCAGCAGCTTACGACAAGGGGCCTACGAGCAGTACTTC.

This sequence joins TRBV29-1 and TRBJ2-7, with 9 positions matching TRBD1. Germline V lookup: CDR1 SQVTM, CDR2 ANQGSEA. The ends lost 3 bases at V and 4 bases at J; junction bases unmatched: 4. The CDR3 is 13 residues long. The chain's CDR3 is CSVEDRGRYEQYF. The CDR3 coding sequence is TGCAGCGTTGAGGACAGGGGTCGGTACGAGCAGTACTTC.

J is TRBJ2-7 and V is TRBV4-3; 13 positions match TRBD2. The CDR3 extends over 18 amino acids. Germline loops: CDR1 LGHNA, CDR2 YSLEER. Germline trimming cut 4 bases from V and 0 bases from J; bases unmatched to any gene: 9. This CDR3 is CASSPGTSGIRSSYEQYF. The CDR3 DNA is TGCGCCAGCAGCCCAGGGACTAGCGGGATAAGGAGCTCCTACGAGCAGTACTTC.

V usage is TRBV19 and J usage is TRBJ2-1; TRBD2 matches at 8 bases. CDR3 size: 15 residues. Germline values: CDR1 LNHDA, CDR2 SQIVND (reference sequence). J gave up 5 bases and V 7 bases, and 10 bases lay outside the gene matches. The CDR3 DNA reads as TGTGCCAGTATGGGACTAGAGTTGTTCCACAATGAGCAGTTCTTC. This encodes CASMGLELFHNEQFF.

The rearrangement uses TRBV9 and TRBJ2-5; the match to TRBD1 covers 9 bases. CDR3 length: 16 amino acids. J gave up 5 bases and V 3 bases, and 11 bases lay outside the gene matches. The germline CDR1 and CDR2 sequences are SGDLS and YYNGEE. CDR3 coding DNA: TGTGCCAGCAGCGGCTCCGACAGGGGGGAATCGGAGACCCAGTACTTC. Amino acid sequence: CASSGSDRGESETQYF.

The J gene is TRBJ1-5, the V gene TRBV7-8, with a possible D match to TRBD1 (6 bases). The germline CDR1 and CDR2 sequences are SGHVS and FQNEAQ. This CDR3 has 14 residues. Trimming removed 5 bases at V and 4 bases at J, with 12 bases between. The CDR3 DNA sequence: TGTGCCAGCAGCCTCACACAGGGAAATCAGCCCCAGCATTTT. This encodes CASSLTQGNQPQHF. The full variable domain, with the rest looked up from reference TRBV7-8 and TRBJ1-5, is GAGVSQSPRYKVAKRGQDVALRCDPISGHVSLFWYQQALGQGPEFLTYFQNEAQLDKSGLPSDRFFAERPEGSVSTLKIQRTQQEDSAVYLCASSLTQGNQPQHFGDGTRLSIL.

This chain joins TRBV6-5 and TRBJ2-1, with D unresolved. The CDR3 totals 14 residues. Germline V lookup: CDR1 MNHEY, CDR2 SVGAGI. Trimming removed 5 bases at V and 7 bases at J, with 15 bases between. The CDR3 region is CASSGNLVRNEQFF. The CDR3 DNA reads as TGTGCCAGCAGTGGTAATCTAGTGAGGAATGAGCAGTTCTTC.